This T cell receptor (beta chain) emerged from a study of blood T cell repertoires in COVID-19. Assay used: immunoSEQ multiplex PCR; TCRdb lists only in-frame clones, some missing. This table has some 140,000 clones, 70% to 80% appearing once. V lost 5 bases to trimming and J lost 2 bases, with 10 bases between them. The CDR3 spans 14 residues. Per the germline V gene, CDR1 is SGHTA and CDR2 is FQGTGA. The V call is TRBV7-3, the J call TRBJ1-3; no definite D call. The specimen was peripheral blood. This clonotype was obtained from a man in his fifties or sixties with acute or convalescent COVID-19. DNA of the CDR3: TGTGCCAGCAGCACCGGAGGGCCTGGAAACACCATATATTTT. Protein: CASSTGGPGNTIYF.